Listed below are T cell receptor beta chains from one sample, sequenced in a study of T cells in Graves' hyperthyroidism and ophthalmopathy. One entry per CDR3 protein results from TCRdb running MiXCR on the multiplex PCR reads. The data hold around 600,000 distinct CDR3 sequences, with about 14% observed a single time. The specimen sequenced was blood. The origin of the receptors is a woman between 50 and 59 years old with Graves' ophthalmopathy. CDR3s include the opening cysteine and the closing phenylalanine or tryptophan. A D gene is named only where the DNA matches it firmly. Clone size is shown for a subset of rows, as once, few, many or a class of expanded clone.

CDR3	V	size	D	J
CSARVRAGGDTQYF	TRBV20-1	many	.	TRBJ2-3
CASSWTGMNTGELFF	TRBV5-5	many	.	TRBJ2-2
CATSKGQGGYEQYF	TRBV15	many	TRBD1	TRBJ2-7
CASSPFRLAGVHEQFF	TRBV7-9	many	TRBD2	TRBJ2-1
CASSGQRTNEQFF	TRBV6-1	many	.	TRBJ2-1
CASSLAMGQSNQPQHF	TRBV7-9	few	TRBD1	TRBJ1-5
CASSWDRGRGGAEAFF	TRBV28	many	TRBD1	TRBJ1-1
CASSSQGDPPSEDDYNEQFF	TRBV7-2	.	.	TRBJ2-1
CASSQAAGAGYTF	TRBV3-1	many	.	TRBJ1-2
CASSPTSPTGTQYF	TRBV11-1	.	.	TRBJ2-3
CASSPNHDRLGNTIYF	TRBV25-1	few	.	TRBJ1-3